Listed below are T cell receptor beta chains from one sample, sequenced in a study of OX40 agonist ivuxolimab in advanced cancers. This table comes from immunoSEQ multiplex PCR, and its TCRdb copy is limited to in-frame clones, with some not included. Among fewer than 85,000 clones listed, 85% to 95% were seen once. The sample was CD4+ or CD8+ T cells sorted from blood, taken in a trial of the OX40 agonist ivuxolimab. The source is an adult with an advanced solid tumor such as melanoma, head and neck, liver or kidney cancer. Both conserved end residues are part of each CDR3. The order of the fields is D gene, J gene, V gene, CDR3 DNA, CDR3 protein. The D gene is left open where the match is weak.

NA | TRBJ2-5 | TRBV9 | TGTGCCAGCAGCGCCTCCGGCGGTCTTGAGACCCAGTACTTC | CASSASGGLETQYF
NA | TRBJ2-1 | TRBV28 | TGTGCCAGCAGCCCGTTAGCCCCGCCTGTCAATGAGCAGTTCTTC | CASSPLAPPVNEQFF
NA | TRBJ1-2 | TRBV19 | TGTGCCAGTAGTATGAAGGCAGGCCCATCCACCTTC | CASSMKAGPSTF
NA | TRBJ1-1 | TRBV28 | TGTGCCAGCAGTTTAGAGATGGGGGTTGGGAACACTGAAGCTTTCTTT | CASSLEMGVGNTEAFF
TRBD1 | TRBJ1-1 | TRBV5-5 | TGTGCCAGCAGCCTAGGACAGGAGGTTGCAGCTTTCTTT | CASSLGQEVAAFF
NA | TRBJ2-3 | TRBV2 | TGTGCCAGCAGTGAGGGGGGGCAAGGCACAGATACGCAGTATTTT | CASSEGGQGTDTQYF
TRBD1 | TRBJ2-2 | TRBV7-2 | TGTGCCAGCAGCCTAGCCCCCGGGACAGGGTCTCCCACGATTCCCACCGGGGAGCTGTTTTTT | CASSLAPGTGSPTIPTGELFF
NA | TRBJ2-7 | TRBV7-3 | TGTGCCAGCAGCTTAGGGGTTTGGACCGAGCAGTACTTC | CASSLGVWTEQYF
TRBD2 | TRBJ2-7 | TRBV4-2 | TGTGCCAGCAGCCGAATACCCTGGACTAGCGGGTACAGCTCCTACGAGCAGTACTTC | CASSRIPWTSGYSSYEQYF
TRBD1 | TRBJ1-5 | TRBV5-1 | TGCGCCAGCAGCTCCCGGGACAGAAGCAATCAGCCCCAGCATTTT | CASSSRDRSNQPQHF
NA | TRBJ2-3 | TRBV28 | TGTGCCAGCAGTTTCGTAGGGGTCACAGGTACGCAGTATTTT | CASSFVGVTGTQYF
TRBD1 | TRBJ2-1 | TRBV11-3 | TGTGCCAGCAGCCCCGGACAGGGGGGGTACAATGAGCAGTTCTTC | CASSPGQGGYNEQFF